These T cell receptor beta chains were read from a single sample in a study of PD-1 blockade in mismatch repair-deficient tumors. Clones were sequenced by immunoSEQ multiplex PCR, and TCRdb holds only the in-frame ones, with some missing. The sample consists of around 100,000 clones, 70% to 80% of them appearing once. The source material was peripheral blood, sampled 60 weeks after starting pembrolizumab. These receptors were collected from an adult with mismatch repair-deficient cancer. Each CDR3 is given with its conserved first and last residue. Each record gives: V gene, J gene, clone size, D gene, CDR3 protein, CDR3 DNA. A D gene is named only where the DNA matches it firmly. Size values are once, few and many counts, or a class for expanded clones, and some rows have none.

V: TRBV7-9
J: TRBJ2-1
size: -
D: -
CDR3: CASSPLAVSSYNEQFF
DNA: TGTGCCAGCAGCCCCTTAGCGGTAAGCTCCTACAATGAGCAGTTCTTC

V: TRBV9
J: TRBJ2-3
size: -
D: -
CDR3: CASSVGMDRTDTQYF
DNA: TGTGCCAGCAGCGTAGGCATGGATAGGACAGATACGCAGTATTTT

V: TRBV4-2
J: TRBJ2-5
size: -
D: -
CDR3: CASSPGPIAEETQYF
DNA: TGTGCCAGCAGCCCCGGACCCATAGCGGAAGAGACCCAGTACTTC

V: TRBV7-3
J: TRBJ2-1
size: -
D: TRBD2
CDR3: CASSLGLAEWYNEQFF
DNA: TGTGCCAGCAGCTTAGGACTAGCGGAGTGGTACAATGAGCAGTTCTTC

V: TRBV27
J: TRBJ2-1
size: -
D: TRBD1
CDR3: CASSHPGTGEQFF
DNA: TGTGCCAGCAGTCACCCCGGGACAGGGGAGCAGTTCTTC

V: TRBV14
J: TRBJ1-2
size: -
D: -
CDR3: CASSQDLAGYTF
DNA: TGTGCCAGCAGCCAAGATCTGGCTGGCTACACCTTC

V: TRBV19
J: TRBJ2-2
size: -
D: -
CDR3: CASTGAIKNTGELFF
DNA: TGTGCCAGTACAGGGGCGATTAAGAACACCGGGGAGCTGTTTTTT

V: TRBV7-9
J: TRBJ1-1
size: -
D: TRBD1
CDR3: CASSLASIEQGTEAFF
DNA: TGTGCCAGCAGCTTAGCCTCCATTGAACAGGGGACTGAAGCTTTCTTT

V: TRBV5-4
J: TRBJ2-3
size: -
D: TRBD2
CDR3: CASSLRLATDTQYF
DNA: TGTGCCAGCAGCTTGCGACTAGCCACAGATACGCAGTATTTT

V: TRBV29-1
J: TRBJ1-2
size: -
D: -
CDR3: CSVGPTANYGYTF
DNA: TGCAGCGTTGGCCCGACAGCTAACTATGGCTACACCTTC

V: TRBV19
J: TRBJ1-3
size: -
D: TRBD1
CDR3: CASSIDLWDSASGNTIYF
DNA: TGTGCCAGTAGTATAGATCTATGGGACAGCGCCTCTGGAAACACCATATATTTT

V: TRBV5-1
J: TRBJ2-7
size: -
D: -
CDR3: CASSSGTSSSYEQYF
DNA: TGCGCCAGCAGCTCCGGGACCTCAAGCTCCTACGAGCAGTACTTC

V: TRBV2
J: TRBJ2-1
size: -
D: -
CDR3: CASRDPYYNEQFF
DNA: TGTGCCAGCAGAGACCCTTATTACAATGAGCAGTTCTTC

V: TRBV7-8
J: TRBJ2-2
size: -
D: TRBD2
CDR3: CASSPLAGETGELFF
DNA: TGTGCCAGCAGCCCACTAGCGGGAGAAACCGGGGAGCTGTTTTTT

V: TRBV10-1
J: TRBJ2-1
size: -
D: -
CDR3: CASSEGRSYNEQFF
DNA: TGCGCCAGCAGTGAGGGACGGTCCTACAATGAGCAGTTCTTC

V: TRBV7-2
J: TRBJ2-6
size: -
D: -
CDR3: CASSLVLSGANVLTF
DNA: TGTGCCAGCAGCCTCGTACTCTCTGGGGCCAACGTCCTGACTTTC

V: TRBV6-1
J: TRBJ2-2
size: -
D: -
CDR3: CASTKEGGNTGELFF
DNA: TGTGCCAGCACCAAAGAGGGGGGTAACACCGGGGAGCTGTTTTTT

V: TRBV27
J: TRBJ1-2
size: few
D: TRBD1
CDR3: CASSRDSLNYGYTF
DNA: TGTGCCAGCAGTCGGGACAGTCTTAACTATGGCTACACCTTC

V: TRBV27
J: TRBJ1-1
size: -
D: TRBD1
CDR3: CASSPGTGWSGAEAFF
DNA: TGTGCCAGCAGTCCGGGGACAGGGTGGTCAGGCGCTGAAGCTTTCTTT

V: TRBV5-1
J: TRBJ2-7
size: -
D: TRBD2
CDR3: CASSPRERGISEQYF
DNA: TGCGCCAGCAGCCCTCGAGAGCGGGGGATTAGCGAGCAGTACTTC

V: TRBV5-1
J: TRBJ1-2
size: -
D: TRBD1
CDR3: CASRQGQTTNYGYTF
DNA: TGCGCCAGCCGACAGGGACAAACCACTAACTATGGCTACACCTTC

V: TRBV12-5
J: TRBJ2-1
size: -
D: -
CDR3: CASGLIISGDNSYNEQFF
DNA: TGTGCTAGTGGTTTGATAATTTCAGGGGATAACTCCTACAATGAGCAGTTCTTC

V: TRBV29-1
J: TRBJ2-2
size: -
D: -
CDR3: CSVEEQNTGELFF
DNA: TGCAGCGTTGAAGAGCAGAACACCGGGGAGCTGTTTTTT

V: TRBV19
J: TRBJ1-2
size: few
D: -
CDR3: CASSIQGNLYGYTF
DNA: TGTGCCAGTAGTATCCAGGGTAACCTCTATGGCTACACCTTC

V: TRBV18
J: TRBJ2-3
size: -
D: TRBD2
CDR3: CASSPYPLTSGRWDTQYF
DNA: TGTGCCAGCTCACCATATCCCCTGACTAGCGGGAGGTGGGATACGCAGTATTTT

V: TRBV4-2
J: TRBJ1-1
size: -
D: -
CDR3: CASSQETLSTTNTEAFF
DNA: TGTGCCAGCAGCCAAGAAACTCTCAGTACCACGAACACTGAAGCTTTCTTT

V: TRBV30
J: TRBJ1-5
size: -
D: -
CDR3: CAWSSRGERSQPQHF
DNA: TGTGCCTGGAGTAGTAGAGGGGAACGTAGTCAGCCCCAGCATTTT

V: TRBV6-5
J: TRBJ2-7
size: -
D: TRBD2
CDR3: CASSYSSGSLNEQYF
DNA: TGTGCCAGCAGTTACTCTAGCGGGAGCCTAAACGAGCAGTACTTC

V: TRBV7-9
J: TRBJ2-1
size: -
D: TRBD1
CDR3: CASSLVDRAEQFF
DNA: TGTGCCAGCAGCTTAGTGGACAGGGCGGAGCAGTTCTTC

V: TRBV25-1
J: TRBJ1-2
size: once
D: -
CDR3: CASTRPGPRNNGYTF
DNA: TGTGCCAGTACGCGACCGGGACCCAGAAACAATGGCTACACCTTC

V: TRBV15
J: TRBJ2-7
size: -
D: TRBD2
CDR3: CATSREGGSNYEQYF
DNA: TGTGCCACCAGCAGAGAAGGCGGGAGCAACTACGAGCAGTACTTC

V: TRBV18
J: TRBJ2-3
size: -
D: -
CDR3: CASSPQGGLRADTQYF
DNA: TGTGCCAGCTCGCCCCAGGGGGGACTCCGGGCAGATACGCAGTATTTT

V: TRBV6-1
J: TRBJ1-1
size: -
D: -
CDR3: CASSEDWGMNTEAFF
DNA: TGTGCCAGCAGTGAAGATTGGGGGATGAACACTGAAGCTTTCTTT

V: TRBV19
J: TRBJ1-1
size: -
D: -
CDR3: CAGLQGAFF
DNA: TGTGCCGGGCTACAGGGAGCTTTCTTT

V: TRBV5-1
J: TRBJ2-5
size: -
D: -
CDR3: CASSSSGVQETQYF
DNA: TGCGCCAGCAGCTCATCAGGGGTTCAAGAGACCCAGTACTTC

V: TRBV5-6
J: TRBJ2-7
size: -
D: -
CDR3: CASSEYTYEQYF
DNA: TGTGCCAGCAGCGAATATACCTACGAGCAGTACTTC

V: TRBV7-9
J: TRBJ1-2
size: -
D: -
CDR3: CASSLRWTGTRGSDYGYTF
DNA: TGTGCCAGCAGCTTACGGTGGACCGGCACCAGAGGATCTGACTATGGCTACACCTTC

V: TRBV11-3
J: TRBJ2-7
size: -
D: TRBD1
CDR3: CASSSRDRGSYEQYF
DNA: TGTGCCAGCAGCTCCCGGGACAGGGGCTCCTACGAGCAGTACTTC

V: TRBV6-1
J: TRBJ2-3
size: -
D: TRBD2
CDR3: CASSGGTSAHTDTQYF
DNA: TGTGCCAGCAGTGGTGGAACTAGCGCACACACAGATACGCAGTATTTT

V: TRBV29-1
J: TRBJ1-1
size: -
D: -
CDR3: CSVESRGNTEAFF
DNA: TGCAGCGTTGAAAGTCGCGGGAACACTGAAGCTTTCTTT

V: TRBV6-5
J: TRBJ1-2
size: -
D: -
CDR3: CASSNYGYTF
DNA: TGTGCCAGCAGCAATTATGGCTACACCTTC

V: TRBV7-9
J: TRBJ2-2
size: -
D: -
CDR3: CASSLMGTGELFF
DNA: TGTGCCAGCAGCTTAATGGGCACCGGGGAGCTGTTTTTT

V: TRBV5-1
J: TRBJ2-7
size: -
D: -
CDR3: CASSFGSSYEQYF
DNA: TGCGCCAGCAGCTTCGGGAGCTCCTACGAGCAGTACTTC

V: TRBV9
J: TRBJ1-4
size: few
D: -
CDR3: CASSLGGSDEKLFF
DNA: TGTGCCAGCAGCCTAGGGGGTAGCGACGAAAAACTGTTTTTT

V: TRBV4-1
J: TRBJ2-7
size: -
D: -
CDR3: CASSQDRTSLYEQYF
DNA: TGCGCCAGCAGCCAAGATCGCACTTCCTTGTACGAGCAGTACTTC

V: TRBV5-1
J: TRBJ2-5
size: -
D: -
CDR3: CASSTGMQETQYF
DNA: TGCGCCAGCAGTACGGGAATGCAAGAGACCCAGTACTTC

V: TRBV11-3
J: TRBJ2-1
size: -
D: TRBD2
CDR3: CASSLSGLANEQFF
DNA: TGTGCCAGCAGCTTGTCCGGACTAGCAAATGAGCAGTTCTTC

V: TRBV5-1
J: TRBJ2-7
size: -
D: -
CDR3: CASSRVADNYEQYF
DNA: TGCGCCAGCAGCCGAGTAGCGGATAACTACGAGCAGTACTTC

V: TRBV30
J: TRBJ2-7
size: -
D: -
CDR3: CAWRAWGPHEQYF
DNA: TGTGCCTGGAGAGCCTGGGGACCCCACGAGCAGTACTTC

V: TRBV4-2
J: TRBJ2-1
size: -
D: TRBD2
CDR3: CASSQDWGLAGDEQFF
DNA: TGTGCCAGCAGCCAAGATTGGGGACTAGCGGGAGATGAGCAGTTCTTC

V: TRBV2
J: TRBJ1-4
size: once
D: -
CDR3: CASRPRMGDEKLFF
DNA: TGTGCCAGCAGGCCAAGGATGGGGGATGAAAAACTGTTTTTT

V: TRBV19
J: TRBJ2-7
size: -
D: TRBD2
CDR3: CASSSPSGSSSYEQYF
DNA: TGTGCCAGTAGTTCCCCTAGCGGATCAAGCTCCTACGAGCAGTACTTC

V: TRBV4-1
J: TRBJ2-7
size: -
D: TRBD2
CDR3: CASSQWLLAGVAEQYF
DNA: TGCGCCAGCAGCCAGTGGCTTCTAGCGGGAGTTGCCGAGCAGTACTTC

V: TRBV13
J: TRBJ2-3
size: -
D: TRBD2
CDR3: CASSHRLAGVGTDTQYF
DNA: TGTGCCAGCAGTCATAGACTAGCGGGAGTGGGCACAGATACGCAGTATTTT

V: TRBV7-3
J: TRBJ1-2
size: -
D: TRBD1
CDR3: CASSLGQGVWGYTF
DNA: TGTGCCAGCAGCTTAGGACAGGGAGTTTGGGGCTACACCTTC

V: TRBV30
J: TRBJ2-1
size: -
D: TRBD1
CDR3: CAWKGGQSDEQFF
DNA: TGTGCCTGGAAAGGGGGACAGAGCGATGAGCAGTTCTTC

V: TRBV7-9
J: TRBJ1-1
size: -
D: -
CDR3: CASRSPGHRDTEAFF
DNA: TGTGCCAGCAGAAGCCCGGGACATAGAGACACTGAAGCTTTCTTT

V: TRBV7-3
J: TRBJ2-6
size: -
D: -
CDR3: CASRLASSGANVLTF
DNA: TGTGCCAGCAGGCTCGCCAGCTCTGGGGCCAACGTCCTGACTTTC

V: TRBV7-2
J: TRBJ1-1
size: -
D: -
CDR3: CASSLSPGGWNTEAFF
DNA: TGTGCCAGCAGCTTATCCCCGGGCGGCTGGAACACTGAAGCTTTCTTT